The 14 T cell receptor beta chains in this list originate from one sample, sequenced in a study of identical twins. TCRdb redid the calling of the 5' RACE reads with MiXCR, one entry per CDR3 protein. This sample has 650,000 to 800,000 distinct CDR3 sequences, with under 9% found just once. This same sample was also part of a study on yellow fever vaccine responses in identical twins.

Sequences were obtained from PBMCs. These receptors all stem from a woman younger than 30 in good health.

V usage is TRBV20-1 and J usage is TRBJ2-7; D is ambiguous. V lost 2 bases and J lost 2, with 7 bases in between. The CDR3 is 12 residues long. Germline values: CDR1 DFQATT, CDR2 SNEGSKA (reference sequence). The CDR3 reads CSARFTAYEQYF. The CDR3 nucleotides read TGCAGTGCTAGATTCACAGCCTACGAGCAGTACTTC.

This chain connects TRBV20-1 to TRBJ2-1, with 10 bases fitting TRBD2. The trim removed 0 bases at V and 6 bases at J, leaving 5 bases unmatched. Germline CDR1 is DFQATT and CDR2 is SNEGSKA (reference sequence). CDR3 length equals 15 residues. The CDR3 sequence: CSARDRTSGLNEQFF. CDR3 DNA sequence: TGCAGTGCTAGAGATCGGACTAGCGGTCTCAATGAGCAGTTCTTC.

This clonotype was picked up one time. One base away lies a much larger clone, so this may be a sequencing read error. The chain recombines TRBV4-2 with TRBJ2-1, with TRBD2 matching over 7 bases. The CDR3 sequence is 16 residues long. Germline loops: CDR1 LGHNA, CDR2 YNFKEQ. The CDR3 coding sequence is TGTGCCATCAGCCCCGGGACCGGGAGGCGGTACAATGAGCAGTTCTTC. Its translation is CAISPGTGRRYNEQFF.

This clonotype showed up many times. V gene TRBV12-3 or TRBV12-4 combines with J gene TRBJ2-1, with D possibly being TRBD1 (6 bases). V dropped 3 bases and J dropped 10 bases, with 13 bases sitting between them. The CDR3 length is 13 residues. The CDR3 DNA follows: TGTGCCAGCAGTTTTCACAGGGATGGGGAGCAGTTCTTC. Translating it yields CASSFHRDGEQFF.

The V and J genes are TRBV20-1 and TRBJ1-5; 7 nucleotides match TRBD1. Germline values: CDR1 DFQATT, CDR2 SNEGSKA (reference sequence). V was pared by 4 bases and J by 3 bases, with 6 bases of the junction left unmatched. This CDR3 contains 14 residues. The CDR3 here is CSAISGQNNQPQHF. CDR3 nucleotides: TGCAGTGCTATTTCGGGACAGAACAATCAGCCCCAGCATTTT.

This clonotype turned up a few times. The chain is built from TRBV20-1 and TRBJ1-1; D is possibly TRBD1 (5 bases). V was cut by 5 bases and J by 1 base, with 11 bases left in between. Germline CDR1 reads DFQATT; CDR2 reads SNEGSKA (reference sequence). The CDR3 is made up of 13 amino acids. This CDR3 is CSADPGQNTEAFF. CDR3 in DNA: TGCAGTGCTGACCCAGGACAGAACACTGAAGCTTTCTTT.

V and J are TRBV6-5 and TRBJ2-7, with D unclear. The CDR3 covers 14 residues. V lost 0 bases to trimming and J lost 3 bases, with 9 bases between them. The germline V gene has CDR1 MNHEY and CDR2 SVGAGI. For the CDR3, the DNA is TGTGCCAGCAGTTACTCTTCGGGTAACTACGAGCAGTACTTC. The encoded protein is CASSYSSGNYEQYF.

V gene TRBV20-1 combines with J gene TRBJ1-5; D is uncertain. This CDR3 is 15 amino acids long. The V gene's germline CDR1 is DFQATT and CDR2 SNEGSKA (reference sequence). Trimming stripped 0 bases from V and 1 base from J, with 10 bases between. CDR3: CSARDPRTSNQPQHF. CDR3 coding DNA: TGCAGTGCTAGAGATCCACGGACCAGCAATCAGCCCCAGCATTTT.

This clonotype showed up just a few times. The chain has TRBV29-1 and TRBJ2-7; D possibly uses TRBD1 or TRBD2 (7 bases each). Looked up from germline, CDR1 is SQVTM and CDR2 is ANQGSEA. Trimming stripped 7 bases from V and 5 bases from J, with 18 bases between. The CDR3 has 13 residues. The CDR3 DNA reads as TGCAGCGCCAGGGGGGGTAGAAACCACGAGCAGTACTTC. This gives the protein CSARGGRNHEQYF.

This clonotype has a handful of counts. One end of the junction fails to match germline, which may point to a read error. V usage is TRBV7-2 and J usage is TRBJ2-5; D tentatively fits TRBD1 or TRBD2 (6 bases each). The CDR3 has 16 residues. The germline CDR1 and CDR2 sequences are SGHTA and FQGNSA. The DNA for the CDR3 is TGTGCCAGCAGCCCGCGGGACACAGAGATAAGAGAGGCCCAGTACTTC. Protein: CASSPRDTEIREAQYF.

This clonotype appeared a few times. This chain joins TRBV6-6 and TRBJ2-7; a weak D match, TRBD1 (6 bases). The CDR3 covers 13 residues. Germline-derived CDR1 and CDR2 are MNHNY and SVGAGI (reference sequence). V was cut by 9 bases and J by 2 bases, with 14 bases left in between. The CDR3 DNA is TGTGCCAGTCAAGACAGGATAGCCTACGAGCAGTACTTC. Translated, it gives CASQDRIAYEQYF.

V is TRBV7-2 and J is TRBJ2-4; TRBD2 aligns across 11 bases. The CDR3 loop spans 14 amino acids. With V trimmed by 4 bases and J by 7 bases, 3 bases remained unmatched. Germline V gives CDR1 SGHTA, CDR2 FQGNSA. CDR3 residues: CASSSLAGGNIQYF. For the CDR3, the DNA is TGTGCCAGCAGCTCGTTAGCGGGGGGGAACATTCAGTACTTC.

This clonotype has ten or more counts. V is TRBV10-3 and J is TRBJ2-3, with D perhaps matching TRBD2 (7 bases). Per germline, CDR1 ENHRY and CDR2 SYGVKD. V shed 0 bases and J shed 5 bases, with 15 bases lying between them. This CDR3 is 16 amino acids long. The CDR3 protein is CAISESDRGARDTQYF. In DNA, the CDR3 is TGTGCCATCAGTGAGTCTGATCGGGGGGCGCGAGATACGCAGTATTTT.

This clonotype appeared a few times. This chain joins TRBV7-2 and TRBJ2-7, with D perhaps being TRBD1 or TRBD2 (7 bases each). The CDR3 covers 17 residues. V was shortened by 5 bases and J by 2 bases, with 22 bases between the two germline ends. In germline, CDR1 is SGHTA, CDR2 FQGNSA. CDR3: CASSHFSQGGGTYEQYF. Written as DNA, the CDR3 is TGTGCCAGCAGCCATTTTAGCCAGGGGGGGGGGACCTACGAGCAGTACTTC.